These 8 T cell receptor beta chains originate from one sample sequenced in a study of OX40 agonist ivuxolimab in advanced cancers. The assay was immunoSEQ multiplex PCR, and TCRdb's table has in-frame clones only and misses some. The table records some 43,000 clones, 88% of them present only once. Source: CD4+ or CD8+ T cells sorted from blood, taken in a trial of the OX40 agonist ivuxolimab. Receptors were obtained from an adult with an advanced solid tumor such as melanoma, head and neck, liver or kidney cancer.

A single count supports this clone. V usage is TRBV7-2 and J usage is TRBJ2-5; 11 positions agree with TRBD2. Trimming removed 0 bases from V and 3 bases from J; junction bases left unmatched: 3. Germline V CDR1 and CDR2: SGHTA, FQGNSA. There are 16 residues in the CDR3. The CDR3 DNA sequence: TGTGCCAGCAGCTTAGCGCTAGCGGGGGGCAAAGAGACCCAGTACTTC. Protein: CASSLALAGGKETQYF.

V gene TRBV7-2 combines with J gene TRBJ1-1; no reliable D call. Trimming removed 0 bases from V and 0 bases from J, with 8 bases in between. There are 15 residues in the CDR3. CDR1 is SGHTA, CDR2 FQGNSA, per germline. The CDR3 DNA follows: TGTGCCAGCAGCTTAGCGCTCGGGATGAACACTGAAGCTTTCTTT. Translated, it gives CASSLALGMNTEAFF.

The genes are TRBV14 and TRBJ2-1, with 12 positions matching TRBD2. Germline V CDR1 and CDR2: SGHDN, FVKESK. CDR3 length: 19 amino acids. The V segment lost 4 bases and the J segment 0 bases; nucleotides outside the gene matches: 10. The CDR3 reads CASSRLRTSGTSSYNEQFF. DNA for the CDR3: TGTGCCAGCAGCCGCCTACGGACTAGCGGGACGAGCTCCTACAATGAGCAGTTCTTC.

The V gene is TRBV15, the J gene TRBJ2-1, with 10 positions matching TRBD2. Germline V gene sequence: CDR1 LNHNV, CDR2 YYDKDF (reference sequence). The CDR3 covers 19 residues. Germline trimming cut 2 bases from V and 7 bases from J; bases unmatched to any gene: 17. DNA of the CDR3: TGTGCCACCAGCAGAAATTGGGAGATAAGCGGGAGGGCCGGGAATGAGCAGTTCTTC. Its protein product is CATSRNWEISGRAGNEQFF.

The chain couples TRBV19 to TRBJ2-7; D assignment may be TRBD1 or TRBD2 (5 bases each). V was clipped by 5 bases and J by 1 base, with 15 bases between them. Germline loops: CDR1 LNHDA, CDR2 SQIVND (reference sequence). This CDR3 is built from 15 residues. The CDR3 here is CASSPRDVGSYEQYF. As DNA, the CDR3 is TGTGCCAGTAGTCCGAGGGACGTTGGATCCTACGAGCAGTACTTC.

The CDR3 is CASSPGAVSNQPQHF. As DNA, the CDR3 is TGTGCCAGCAGTCCAGGGGCAGTTAGCAATCAGCCCCAGCATTTT. V is TRBV28 and J is TRBJ1-5, with a tentative D call TRBD1 (6 bases). Germline V CDR1 and CDR2: MDHEN, SYDVKM. V shed 5 bases and J shed 0 bases, with 11 bases lying between them. CDR3 length: 15 residues.

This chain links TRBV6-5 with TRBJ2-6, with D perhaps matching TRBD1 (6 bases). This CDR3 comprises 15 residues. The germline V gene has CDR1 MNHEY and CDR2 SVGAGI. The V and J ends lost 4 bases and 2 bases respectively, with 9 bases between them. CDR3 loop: CASSSGVAGANVLTF. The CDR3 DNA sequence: TGTGCCAGCAGTTCAGGGGTTGCTGGGGCCAACGTCCTGACTTTC.

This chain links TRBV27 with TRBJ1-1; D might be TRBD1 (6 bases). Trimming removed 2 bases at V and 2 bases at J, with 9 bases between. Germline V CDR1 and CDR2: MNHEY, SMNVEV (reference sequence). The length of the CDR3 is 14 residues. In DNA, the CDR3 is TGTGCCAGCAGTTTACTACAGGGTAACACTGAAGCTTTCTTT. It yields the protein CASSLLQGNTEAFF.